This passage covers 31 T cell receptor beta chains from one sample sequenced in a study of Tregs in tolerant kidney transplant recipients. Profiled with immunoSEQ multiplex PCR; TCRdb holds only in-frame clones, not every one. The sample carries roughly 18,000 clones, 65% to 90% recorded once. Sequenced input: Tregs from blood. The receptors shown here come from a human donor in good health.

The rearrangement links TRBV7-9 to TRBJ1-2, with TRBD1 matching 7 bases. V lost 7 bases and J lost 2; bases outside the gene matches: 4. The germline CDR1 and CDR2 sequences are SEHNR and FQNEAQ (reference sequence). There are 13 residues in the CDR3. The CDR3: CASTTTGNYGYTF. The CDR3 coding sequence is TGTGCCAGCACCACGACAGGGAACTATGGCTACACCTTC.

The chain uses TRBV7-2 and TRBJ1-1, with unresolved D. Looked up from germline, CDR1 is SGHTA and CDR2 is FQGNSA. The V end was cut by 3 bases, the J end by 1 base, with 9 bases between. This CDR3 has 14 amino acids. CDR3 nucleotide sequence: TGTGCCAGCAGCTTGTACAGCGGGAACACTGAAGCTTTCTTT. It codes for CASSLYSGNTEAFF.

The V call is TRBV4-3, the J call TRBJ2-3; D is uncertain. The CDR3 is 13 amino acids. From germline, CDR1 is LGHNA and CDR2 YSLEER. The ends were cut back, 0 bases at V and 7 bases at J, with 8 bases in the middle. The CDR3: CASSQDERHTQYF. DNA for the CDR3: TGCGCCAGCAGCCAAGATGAGAGACATACGCAGTATTTT.

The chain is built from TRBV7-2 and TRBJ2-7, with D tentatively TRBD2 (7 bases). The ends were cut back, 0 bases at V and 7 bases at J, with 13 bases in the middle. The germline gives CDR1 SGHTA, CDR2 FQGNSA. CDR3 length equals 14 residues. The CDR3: CASSLARGGGEQYF. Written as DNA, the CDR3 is TGTGCCAGCAGCTTAGCGCGAGGGGGAGGGGAGCAGTACTTC.

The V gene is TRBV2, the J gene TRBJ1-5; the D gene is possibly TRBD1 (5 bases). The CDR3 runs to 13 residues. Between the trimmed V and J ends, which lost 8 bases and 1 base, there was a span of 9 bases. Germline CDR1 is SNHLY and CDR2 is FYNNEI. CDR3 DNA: TGTGCCAGCGGCAGGGTAAGCAATCAGCCCCAGCATTTT. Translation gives CASGRVSNQPQHF. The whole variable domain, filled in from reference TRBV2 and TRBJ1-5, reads EPEVTQTPSHQVTQMGQEVILRCVPISNHLYFYWYRQILGQKVEFLVSFYNNEISEKSEIFDDQFSVERPDGSNFTLKIRSTKLEDSAMYFCASGRVSNQPQHFGDGTRLSIL.

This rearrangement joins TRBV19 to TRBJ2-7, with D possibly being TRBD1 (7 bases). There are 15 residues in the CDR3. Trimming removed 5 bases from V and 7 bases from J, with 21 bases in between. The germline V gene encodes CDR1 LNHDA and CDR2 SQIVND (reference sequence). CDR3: CASSLRQGGLIEQYF. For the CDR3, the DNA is TGTGCCAGTAGTCTCCGACAGGGAGGTCTAATAGAGCAGTACTTC.

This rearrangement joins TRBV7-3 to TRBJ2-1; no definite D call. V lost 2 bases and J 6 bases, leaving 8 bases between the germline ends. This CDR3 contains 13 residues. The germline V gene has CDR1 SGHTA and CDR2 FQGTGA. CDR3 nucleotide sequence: TGTGCCAGCAGCTTAGCTTTTGCCAATGAGCAGTTCTTC. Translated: CASSLAFANEQFF.

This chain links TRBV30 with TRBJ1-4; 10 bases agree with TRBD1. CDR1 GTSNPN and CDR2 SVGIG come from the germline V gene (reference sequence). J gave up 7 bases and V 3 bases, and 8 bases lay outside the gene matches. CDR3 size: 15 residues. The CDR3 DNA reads TGTGCCTGGAGGGGACAGGGGCTAATACGTGAAAAACTGTTTTTT. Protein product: CAWRGQGLIREKLFF.

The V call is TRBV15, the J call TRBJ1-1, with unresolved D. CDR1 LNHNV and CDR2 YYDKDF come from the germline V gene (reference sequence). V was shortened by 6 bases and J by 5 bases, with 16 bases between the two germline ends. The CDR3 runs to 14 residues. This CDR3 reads CATRTRPGTTEAFF. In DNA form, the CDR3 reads TGTGCCACCAGAACGAGACCGGGAACAACTGAAGCTTTCTTT.

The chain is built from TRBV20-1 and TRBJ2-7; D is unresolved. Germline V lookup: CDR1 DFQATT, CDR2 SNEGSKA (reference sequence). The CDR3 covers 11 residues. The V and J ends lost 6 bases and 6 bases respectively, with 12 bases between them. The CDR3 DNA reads TGCAGTGCCTCCCGGCCGTCCGAGCAGTACTTC. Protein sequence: CSASRPSEQYF.

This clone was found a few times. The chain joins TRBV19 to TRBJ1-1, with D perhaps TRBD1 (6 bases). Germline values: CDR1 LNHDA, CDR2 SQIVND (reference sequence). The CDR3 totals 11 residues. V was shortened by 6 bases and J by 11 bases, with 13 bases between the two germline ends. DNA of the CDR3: TGTGCCAGTAGCCCGGGACATAGGGCTTTCTTT. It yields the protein CASSPGHRAFF.

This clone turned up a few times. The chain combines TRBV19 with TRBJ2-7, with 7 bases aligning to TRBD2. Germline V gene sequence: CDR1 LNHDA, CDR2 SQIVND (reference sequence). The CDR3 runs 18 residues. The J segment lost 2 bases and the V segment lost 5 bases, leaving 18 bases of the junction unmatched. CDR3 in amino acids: CASSPKARGAGTAYEQYF. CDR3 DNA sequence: TGTGCCAGTAGTCCAAAAGCCCGGGGAGCGGGGACTGCCTACGAGCAGTACTTC.

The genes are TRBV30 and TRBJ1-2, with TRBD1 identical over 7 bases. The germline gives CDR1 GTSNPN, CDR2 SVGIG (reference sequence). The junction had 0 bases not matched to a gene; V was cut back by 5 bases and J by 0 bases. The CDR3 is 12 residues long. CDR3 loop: CAWGQANYGYTF. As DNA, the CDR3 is TGTGCCTGGGGACAGGCTAACTATGGCTACACCTTC.

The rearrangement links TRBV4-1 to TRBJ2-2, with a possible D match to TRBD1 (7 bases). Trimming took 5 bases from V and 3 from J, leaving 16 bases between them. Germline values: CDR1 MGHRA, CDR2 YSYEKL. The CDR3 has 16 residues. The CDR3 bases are TGCGCCAGCAGCGCGCAACTCAGGGGGGACACCGGGGAGCTGTTTTTT. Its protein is CASSAQLRGDTGELFF.

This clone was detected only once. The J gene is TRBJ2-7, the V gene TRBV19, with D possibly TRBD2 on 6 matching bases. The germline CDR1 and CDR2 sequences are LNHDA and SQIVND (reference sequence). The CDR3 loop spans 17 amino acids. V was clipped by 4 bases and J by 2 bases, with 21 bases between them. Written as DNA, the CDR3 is TGTGCCAGTAGTAGTGGGCCCTTCGTGCGGGATCCCTACGAGCAGTACTTC. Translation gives CASSSGPFVRDPYEQYF.

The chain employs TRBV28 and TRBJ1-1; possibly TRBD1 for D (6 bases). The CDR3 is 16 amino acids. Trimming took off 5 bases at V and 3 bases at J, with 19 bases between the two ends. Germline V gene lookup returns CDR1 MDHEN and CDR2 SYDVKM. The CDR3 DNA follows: TGTGCCAGCAGTGCCGGCGGGGGCATCGGGGACACTGAAGCTTTCTTT. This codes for CASSAGGGIGDTEAFF.

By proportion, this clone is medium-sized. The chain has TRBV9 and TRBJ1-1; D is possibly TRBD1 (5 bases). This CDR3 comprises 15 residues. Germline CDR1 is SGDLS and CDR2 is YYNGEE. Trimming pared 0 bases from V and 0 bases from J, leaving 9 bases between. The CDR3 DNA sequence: TGTGCCAGCAGCGTAGATCTGGGGCTGAACACTGAAGCTTTCTTT. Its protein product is CASSVDLGLNTEAFF.

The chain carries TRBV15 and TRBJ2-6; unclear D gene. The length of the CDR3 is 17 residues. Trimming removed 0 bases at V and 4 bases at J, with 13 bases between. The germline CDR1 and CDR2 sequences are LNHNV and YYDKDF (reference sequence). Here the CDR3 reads CATSREGGLRGANVLTF. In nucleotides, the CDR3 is TGTGCCACCAGCAGAGAGGGCGGTCTTAGAGGGGCCAACGTCCTGACTTTC.

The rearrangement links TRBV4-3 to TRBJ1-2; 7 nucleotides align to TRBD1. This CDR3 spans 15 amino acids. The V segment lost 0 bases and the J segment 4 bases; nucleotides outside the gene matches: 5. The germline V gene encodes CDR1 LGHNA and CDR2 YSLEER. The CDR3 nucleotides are TGCGCCAGCAGCCAAGAGTGGGGACAGCTCTATGGCTACACCTTC. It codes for CASSQEWGQLYGYTF.

This chain's CDR3 is CASSLGGTSYNEQFF. CDR3 nucleotide sequence: TGTGCCAGCAGCTTAGGGGGAACTAGCTACAATGAGCAGTTCTTC. The chain links TRBV7-2 to TRBJ2-1; the D gene is possibly TRBD2 (5 bases). The CDR3 spans 15 residues. Germline values: CDR1 SGHTA, CDR2 FQGNSA. V was clipped by 1 base and J by 3 bases, with 10 bases between them.

CDR3 in DNA: TGTGCCAGCGAATTCGACAGGGGAAGAGGGTGTGATCAGCCCCAGCATTTT. Translated: CASEFDRGRGCDQPQHF. J is TRBJ1-5 and V is TRBV21-1; the table's D call TRBD1 went unverified against the DNA. TRBV21-1 is marked as a pseudogene. The CDR3 has 17 residues.

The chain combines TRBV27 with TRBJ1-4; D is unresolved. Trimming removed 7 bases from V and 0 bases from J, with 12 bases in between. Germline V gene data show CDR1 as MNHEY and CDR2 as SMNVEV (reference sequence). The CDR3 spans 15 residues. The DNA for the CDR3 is TGTGCCAGCATCCCGCTTTTTGCAACTAATGAAAAACTGTTTTTT. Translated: CASIPLFATNEKLFF.

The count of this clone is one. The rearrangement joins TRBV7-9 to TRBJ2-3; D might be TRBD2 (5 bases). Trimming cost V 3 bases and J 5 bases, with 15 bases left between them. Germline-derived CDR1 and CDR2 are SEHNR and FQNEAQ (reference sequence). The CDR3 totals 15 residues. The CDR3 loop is CASSFRASGGDTQYF. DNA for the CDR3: TGTGCCAGCAGCTTTCGCGCCTCCGGAGGAGATACGCAGTATTTT.

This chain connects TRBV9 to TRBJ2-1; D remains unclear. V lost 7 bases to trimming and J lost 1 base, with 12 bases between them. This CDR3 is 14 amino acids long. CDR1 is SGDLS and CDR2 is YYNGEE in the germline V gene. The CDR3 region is CASGPWGSYNEQFF. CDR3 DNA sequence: TGTGCCAGCGGGCCTTGGGGATCCTACAATGAGCAGTTCTTC.

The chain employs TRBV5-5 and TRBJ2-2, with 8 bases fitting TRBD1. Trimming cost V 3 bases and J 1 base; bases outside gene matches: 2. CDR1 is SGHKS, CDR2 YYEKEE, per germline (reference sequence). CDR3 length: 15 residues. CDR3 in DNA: TGTGCCAGCAGCTCTGGGACAGGGAACACCGGGGAGCTGTTTTTT. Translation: CASSSGTGNTGELFF.

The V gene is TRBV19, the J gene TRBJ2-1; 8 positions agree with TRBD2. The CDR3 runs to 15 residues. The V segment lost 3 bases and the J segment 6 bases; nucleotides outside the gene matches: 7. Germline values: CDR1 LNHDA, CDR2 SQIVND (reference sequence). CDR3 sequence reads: CASSISNGGVNEQFF. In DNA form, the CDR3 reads TGTGCCAGTAGTATTTCAAACGGGGGGGTCAATGAGCAGTTCTTC.

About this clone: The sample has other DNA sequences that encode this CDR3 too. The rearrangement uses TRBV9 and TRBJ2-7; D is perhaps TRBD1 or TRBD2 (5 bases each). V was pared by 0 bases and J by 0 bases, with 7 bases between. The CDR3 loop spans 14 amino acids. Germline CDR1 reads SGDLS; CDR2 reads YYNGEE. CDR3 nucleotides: TGTGCCAGCAGCGTAGAGGGGAGCTCCTACGAGCAGTACTTC. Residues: CASSVEGSSYEQYF.

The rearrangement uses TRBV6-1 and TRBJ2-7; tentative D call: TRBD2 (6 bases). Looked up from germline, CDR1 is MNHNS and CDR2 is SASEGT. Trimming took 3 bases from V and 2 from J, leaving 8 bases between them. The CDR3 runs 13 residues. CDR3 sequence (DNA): TGTGCCAGCAGTGAGGGACTTACCTACGAGCAGTACTTC. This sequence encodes CASSEGLTYEQYF.

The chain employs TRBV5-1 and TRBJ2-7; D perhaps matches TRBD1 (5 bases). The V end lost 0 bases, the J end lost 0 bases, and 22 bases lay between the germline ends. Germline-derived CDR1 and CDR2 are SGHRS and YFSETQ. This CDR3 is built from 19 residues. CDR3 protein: CASSLVGVQGAPSSYEQYF. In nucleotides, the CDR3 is TGCGCCAGCAGCTTGGTTGGCGTTCAAGGGGCCCCAAGCTCCTACGAGCAGTACTTC.

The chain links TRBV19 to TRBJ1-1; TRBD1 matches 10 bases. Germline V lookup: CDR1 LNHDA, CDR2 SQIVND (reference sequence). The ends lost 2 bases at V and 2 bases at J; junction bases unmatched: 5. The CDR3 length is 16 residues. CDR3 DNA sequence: TGTGCCAGTAGTATAAGGGGACAGGGGCCAAACACTGAAGCTTTCTTT. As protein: CASSIRGQGPNTEAFF.

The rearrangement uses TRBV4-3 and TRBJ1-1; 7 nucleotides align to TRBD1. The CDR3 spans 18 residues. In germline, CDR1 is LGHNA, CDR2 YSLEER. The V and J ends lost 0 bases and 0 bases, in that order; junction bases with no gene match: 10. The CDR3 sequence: CASSQDWARGTMNTEAFF. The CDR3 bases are TGCGCCAGCAGCCAAGATTGGGCCAGGGGGACGATGAACACTGAAGCTTTCTTT.